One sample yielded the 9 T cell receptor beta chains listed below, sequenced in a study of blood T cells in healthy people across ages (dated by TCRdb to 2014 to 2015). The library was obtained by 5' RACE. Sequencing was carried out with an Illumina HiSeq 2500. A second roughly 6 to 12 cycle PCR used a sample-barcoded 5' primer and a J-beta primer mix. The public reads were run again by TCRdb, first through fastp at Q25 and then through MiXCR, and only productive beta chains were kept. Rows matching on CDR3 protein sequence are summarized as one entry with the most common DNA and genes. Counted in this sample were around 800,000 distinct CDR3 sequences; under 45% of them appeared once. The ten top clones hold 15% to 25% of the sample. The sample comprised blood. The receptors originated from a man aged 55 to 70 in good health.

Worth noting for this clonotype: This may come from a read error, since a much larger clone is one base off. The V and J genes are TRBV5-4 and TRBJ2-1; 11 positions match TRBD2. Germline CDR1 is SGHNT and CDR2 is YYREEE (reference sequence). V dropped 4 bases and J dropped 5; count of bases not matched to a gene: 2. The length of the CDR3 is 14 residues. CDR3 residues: CASSGGLADNEQFF. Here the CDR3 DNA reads TGTGCCAGCAGCGGGGGACTAGCGGACAATGAGCAGTTCTTC.

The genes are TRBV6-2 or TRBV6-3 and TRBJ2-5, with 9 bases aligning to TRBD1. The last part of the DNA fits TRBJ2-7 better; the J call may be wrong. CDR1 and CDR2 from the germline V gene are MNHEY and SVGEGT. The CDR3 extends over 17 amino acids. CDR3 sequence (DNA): TGTGCCAGCAGTTCCCCCTCCGGGACAGGGTTCGGCTACGAGCAGTACTTC. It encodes CASSSPSGTGFGYEQYF.

The CDR3 nucleotides read TGTGCCAGCAGTTACCGGAACGGGTTGGGCGACGAGCAGTACTTC. This codes for CASSYRNGLGDEQYF. The chain links TRBV12-3 or TRBV12-4 to TRBJ2-7; unclear D gene. Trimming took 4 bases from V and 5 from J, leaving 18 bases between them. CDR3 length: 15 amino acids.

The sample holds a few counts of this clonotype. DNA for the CDR3: TGTGCCAGCAGTCCAGGATGGGGAGCTGGAAACACCATATATTTT. As protein: CASSPGWGAGNTIYF. The chain couples TRBV3-1 to TRBJ1-3, with D unresolved. V lost 6 bases, J lost 2 bases, and 14 bases lay in between. CDR1 and CDR2 (germline): LGHDT, YNNKEL (reference sequence). The CDR3 has 15 amino acids. The variable domain in full, with the rest retrieved from reference TRBV3-1 and TRBJ1-3, is DTAVSQTPKYLVTQMGNDKSIKCEQNLGHDTMYWYKQDSKKFLKIMFSYNNKELIINETVPNRFSPKSPDKAHLNLHINSLELGDSAVYFCASSPGWGAGNTIYFGEGSWLTVV.

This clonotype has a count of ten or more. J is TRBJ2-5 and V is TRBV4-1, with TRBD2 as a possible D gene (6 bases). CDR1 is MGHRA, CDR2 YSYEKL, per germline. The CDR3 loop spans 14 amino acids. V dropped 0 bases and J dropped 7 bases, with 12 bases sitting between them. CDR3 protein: CASSQEGGRRTQYF. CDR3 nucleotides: TGCGCCAGCAGCCAAGAGGGGGGTAGGAGGACCCAGTACTTC.

CDR3 DNA: TGCAGTGCTAGAGATCTGGGGATGTTGACGTCCGGGGATTCACCCCTCCACTTT. This encodes CSARDLGMLTSGDSPLHF. This chain connects TRBV20-1 to TRBJ1-6; D is undetermined. The germline CDR1 and CDR2 sequences are DFQATT and SNEGSKA (reference sequence). V lost 0 bases, J lost 8 bases, and 23 bases lay in between. There are 18 residues in the CDR3.

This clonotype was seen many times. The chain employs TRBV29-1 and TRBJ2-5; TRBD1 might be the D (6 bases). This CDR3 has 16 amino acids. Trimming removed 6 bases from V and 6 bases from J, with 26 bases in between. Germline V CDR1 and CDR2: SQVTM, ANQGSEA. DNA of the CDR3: TGCAGCGTAAGACCCTCCGGGGTCCAGGGGTGGAAGACCCAGTACTTC. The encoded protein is CSVRPSGVQGWKTQYF.

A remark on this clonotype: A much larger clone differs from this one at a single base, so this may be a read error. Here the CDR3 reads CSKTQTGNTKGEQYF. CDR3 DNA: TGCAGCAAGACCCAAACGGGGAACACAAAGGGTGAGCAGTACTTC. The chain is built from TRBV20-1 and TRBJ2-5; D may be TRBD2 (5 bases). The CDR3 has 15 amino acids. Germline assignment: CDR1 DFQATT and CDR2 SNEGSKA (reference sequence).

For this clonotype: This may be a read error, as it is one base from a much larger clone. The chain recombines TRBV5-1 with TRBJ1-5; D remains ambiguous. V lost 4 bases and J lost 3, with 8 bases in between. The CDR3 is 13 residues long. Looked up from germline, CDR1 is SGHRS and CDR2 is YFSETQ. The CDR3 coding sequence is TGCGCCAGCAGCGTCGATCCCAATCAGCCCCAGCATTTT. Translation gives CASSVDPNQPQHF.